These 10 T cell receptor beta chains originate from one sample sequenced in a study of blood T cell repertoires in COVID-19. Libraries were prepared by immunoSEQ multiplex PCR; TCRdb keeps only in-frame clonotypes and omits some of them. The sample contains 75,000 or so clones, roughly 82% of which appear only once. Sequencing was performed on peripheral blood. The origin of the receptors is a man between 60 and 70 years old with acute or convalescent COVID-19.

A single count supports this clone. This sequence joins TRBV5-8 and TRBJ1-6; D remains unclear. CDR3 size: 16 residues. Germline assignment: CDR1 SGHTS and CDR2 YDEGEE. Deletions cut 3 bases from V and 0 bases from J, with 10 bases between. CDR3 bases: TGTGCCAGCAGCTCGCTTGTGAGCTCCTATAATTCACCCCTCCACTTT. This codes for CASSSLVSSYNSPLHF.

V gene TRBV5-6 combines with J gene TRBJ2-7; 9 bases agree with TRBD2. V lost 5 bases, J lost 5 bases, and 14 bases stayed unmatched. This CDR3 contains 16 residues. Per the germline V gene, CDR1 is SGHDT and CDR2 is YYEEEE. CDR3 bases: TGTGCCAGCAGAGTTAGCGGGAGTAATTCAGGGGACGAGCAGTACTTC. Translated, it gives CASRVSGSNSGDEQYF.

V usage is TRBV24-1 and J usage is TRBJ1-3, with TRBD1 as a possible D gene (6 bases). Germline lookup yields CDR1 KGHDR and CDR2 SFDVKD. V was pared by 12 bases and J by 0 bases, with 17 bases between. This CDR3 has 15 residues. CDR3 region: CAGLCGGLSGNTIYF. DNA for the CDR3: TGTGCCGGCCTTTGTGGGGGCCTCTCTGGAAACACCATATATTTT.

This clone was counted only a few times. The chain couples TRBV10-3 to TRBJ1-2; 7 bases map to TRBD1. Losses at the gene ends were 3 bases for V and 6 bases for J; bases not matched to a gene: 10. The CDR3 has 15 residues. The V gene's germline CDR1 is ENHRY and CDR2 SYGVKD. The CDR3 coding sequence is TGTGCCATCAGTGAACGGGAGGGAGGGGGCGATGGCTACACCTTC. Translation: CAISEREGGGDGYTF.

The gene calls are TRBV5-8 and TRBJ2-1, with TRBD2 matching over 9 bases. In germline, CDR1 is SGHTS, CDR2 YDEGEE. With 6 bases clipped from V and 9 bases from J, the junction kept 10 bases outside the gene matches. This CDR3 is 14 amino acids long. The CDR3 sequence is CASTPGLAYSEQFF. CDR3 in DNA: TGTGCCAGCACCCCGGGACTAGCATATAGTGAGCAGTTCTTC.

The CDR3 sequence is CASSLMSPGGTQYF. CDR3 coding DNA: TGTGCCAGCAGCTTAATGTCCCCAGGAGGGACCCAGTACTTC. The rearrangement uses TRBV7-3 and TRBJ2-5; perhaps TRBD2 as D (5 bases). Trimming took off 1 base at V and 7 bases at J, with 13 bases between the two ends. The length of the CDR3 is 14 residues. Germline V gives CDR1 SGHTA, CDR2 FQGTGA.

The chain is built from TRBV4-3 and TRBJ1-6; 8 bases line up with TRBD1. Trimming removed 1 base from V and 9 bases from J; junction bases left unmatched: 5. The CDR3 contains 15 residues. The germline gives CDR1 LGHNA, CDR2 YSLEER. CDR3 protein: CASSQGRDRSSPLHF. The CDR3 nucleotides are TGCGCCAGCAGCCAAGGCCGGGACAGGAGTTCACCCCTCCACTTT.

This clone occurred a few times. The rearrangement joins TRBV7-9 to TRBJ2-1, with D maybe TRBD2 (6 bases). This CDR3 is built from 14 residues. Trimming cost V 5 bases and J 7 bases, with 15 bases left between them. Germline CDR1 and CDR2: SEHNR and FQNEAQ (reference sequence). The CDR3 sequence is CASSRPEGGNEQFF. CDR3 sequence (DNA): TGTGCCAGCAGCCGTCCTGAGGGAGGAAATGAGCAGTTCTTC.

The chain recombines TRBV6-2 or TRBV6-3 with TRBJ2-7, with a possible D match to TRBD1 (6 bases). Germline CDR1 MNHEY, CDR2 SVGEGT. The CDR3 has 13 residues. The V and J ends lost 5 bases and 7 bases respectively, with 15 bases between them. This CDR3 is CASSRPQGYEQYF. Written as DNA, the CDR3 is TGTGCCAGCAGTCGACCCCAGGGGTATGAGCAGTACTTC.

V gene TRBV18 combines with J gene TRBJ2-3; 7 bases are a match to TRBD1. The CDR3 covers 14 residues. CDR1 is KGHSH and CDR2 is LQKENI in the germline V gene. V was clipped by 2 bases and J by 4 bases; unmatched bases: 3. CDR3 loop: CASSPKDRADTQYF. CDR3 DNA: TGTGCCAGCTCACCAAAAGACAGGGCAGATACGCAGTATTTT.